Listed below are T cell receptor beta chains from one sample, sequenced in a study of PD-1 blockade in mismatch repair-deficient tumors. For these TCRs, the target antigens are not known. Only in-frame clones appear in the TCRdb table, and some are missing; sequencing was by immunoSEQ multiplex PCR. Here the sample spans approximately 15,000 clones, roughly 80% being singletons. The sequences come from cells cultured in vitro, collected from a patient treated with pembrolizumab. These receptors were obtained from an adult with mismatch repair-deficient cancer. The CDR3 runs from the conserved cysteine through the conserved F or W. The order of the fields is V gene, clone size, D gene, J gene, CDR3 protein, CDR3 DNA. The D gene is left open where the match is weak. A clone size is listed for some rows: how often the clone was seen (once, few, many), or a class if it is expanded.

TRBV12-5	NA	TRBD2	TRBJ2-7	CASRQGKGLAGYEQYF	TGTGCTAGTAGGCAGGGAAAGGGTCTAGCGGGCTACGAGCAGTACTTC
TRBV6-5	once	NA	TRBJ2-7	CASSYERTGDEQYF	TGTGCCAGCAGTTACGAACGTACTGGCGACGAGCAGTACTTC
TRBV10-1	NA	NA	TRBJ2-6	CASSGGASGANVLTF	TGCGCCAGCAGTGGCGGAGCCTCTGGGGCCAACGTCCTGACTTTC
TRBV4-1	NA	NA	TRBJ2-7	CASSQGTASSYEQYF	TGCGCCAGCAGCCAAGGGACAGCTAGCTCCTACGAGCAGTACTTC
TRBV6-6	NA	NA	TRBJ1-1	CASSYLGRLNTEAFF	TGTGCCAGCAGTTACCTGGGGCGGTTGAACACTGAAGCTTTCTTT
TRBV7-8	NA	NA	TRBJ1-3	CASSPRAGWGNTIYF	TGTGCCAGCAGCCCACGGGCAGGGTGGGGAAACACCATATATTTT
TRBV27	NA	TRBD1	TRBJ2-1	CASSLDRGRNEQFF	TGTGCCAGCAGTTTGGACAGGGGGCGTAATGAGCAGTTCTTC
TRBV11-2	NA	TRBD2	TRBJ2-3	CASSPGVAGPTDTQYF	TGTGCCAGCAGCCCCGGGGTAGCGGGGCCCACAGATACGCAGTATTTT
TRBV5-8	NA	NA	TRBJ2-1	CASSTPTGNNEQFF	TGTGCCAGCAGCACCCCCACAGGGAACAATGAGCAGTTCTTC
TRBV11-3	NA	TRBD1	TRBJ2-7	CASSPGTGTPEQYF	TGTGCCAGCAGTCCTGGGACAGGGACCCCCGAGCAGTACTTC
TRBV30	NA	NA	TRBJ2-3	CAWTRGILTDTQYF	TGTGCCTGGACTAGGGGCATACTCACAGATACGCAGTATTTT
TRBV4-1	NA	NA	TRBJ2-2	CASSWRGQTTGELFF	TGCGCCAGCAGCTGGCGGGGACAGACCACCGGGGAGCTGTTTTTT
TRBV9	NA	TRBD2	TRBJ2-3	CASSGSGSSDTQYF	TGTGCCAGCAGCGGGAGCGGGAGTTCCGATACGCAGTATTTT
TRBV21-1	once	NA	TRBJ1-5	CASSRGTGISNQPQHF	TGTGCCAGCAGCAGGGGGACAGGGATCAGCAATCAGCCCCAGCATTTT
TRBV2	NA	NA	TRBJ2-7	CASSPDNSYEQYF	TGTGCCAGCAGCCCCGACAACTCCTACGAGCAGTACTTC
TRBV5-8	few	TRBD1	TRBJ1-2	CASRATGFDYGYTF	TGTGCCAGCAGGGCGACAGGGTTCGACTATGGCTACACCTTC
TRBV11-2	NA	TRBD1	TRBJ2-7	CASSLVGDSSYEQYF	TGTGCCAGCAGCTTAGTTGGGGACAGCTCCTACGAGCAGTACTTC
TRBV30	NA	TRBD2	TRBJ2-2	CAWILQLGLMTGELFF	TGTGCCTGGATCTTACAGCTGGGACTAATGACCGGGGAGCTGTTTTTT
TRBV7-6	NA	TRBD1	TRBJ1-1	CASSPPGQGVVSTEAFF	TGTGCCAGCAGCCCTCCCGGACAGGGTGTTGTGTCCACTGAAGCTTTCTTT
TRBV7-9	NA	NA	TRBJ1-2	CASSNSFTAGYTF	TGTGCCAGCAGCAATTCATTCACGGCCGGCTACACCTTC
TRBV11-3	NA	NA	TRBJ2-5	CASSPRGLTEETQYF	TGTGCCAGCAGTCCGAGAGGACTGACAGAAGAGACCCAGTACTTC
TRBV6-5	NA	NA	TRBJ2-1	CASRQGNEQFF	TGTGCCAGCAGGCAGGGCAATGAGCAGTTCTTC
TRBV5-1	NA	NA	TRBJ2-1	CASSLGNGRSSYNEQFF	TGCGCCAGCAGCTTGGGCAATGGACGGAGCTCCTACAATGAGCAGTTCTTC
TRBV9	NA	NA	TRBJ2-7	CASSSDREGYEQYF	TGTGCCAGCAGCTCCGACAGGGAGGGCTACGAGCAGTACTTC
TRBV9	NA	TRBD2	TRBJ2-3	CASSVGLAGIDTQYF	TGTGCCAGCAGCGTTGGACTAGCGGGAATAGATACGCAGTATTTT
TRBV5-1	few	TRBD1	TRBJ1-2	CASSLAPGGEGYTF	TGCGCCAGCAGCTTGGCTCCAGGGGGGGAAGGCTACACCTTC
TRBV5-1	NA	TRBD1	TRBJ2-7	CASSLDRGTYEQYF	TGCGCCAGCAGCTTGGACAGGGGGACCTACGAGCAGTACTTC
TRBV7-9	once	NA	TRBJ1-2	CASSTNYGYTF	TGTGCCAGCAGCACGAACTATGGCTACACCTTC
TRBV2	NA	NA	TRBJ2-5	CASSELEGETQYF	TGTGCCAGCAGTGAACTGGAAGGGGAGACCCAGTACTTC
TRBV19	once	NA	TRBJ1-4	CASSIRAPPGEKLFF	TGTGCCAGTAGTATCCGGGCCCCTCCGGGTGAAAAACTGTTTTTT
TRBV5-8	NA	NA	TRBJ2-1	CASSPGLPQNEQFF	TGTGCCAGCAGCCCTGGACTACCGCAGAATGAGCAGTTCTTC
TRBV27	few	NA	TRBJ1-4	CASRSQAANEKLFF	TGTGCCAGCAGGTCCCAGGCAGCTAATGAAAAACTGTTTTTT
TRBV28	NA	NA	TRBJ2-5	CASSRASETQYF	TGTGCCAGCTCCAGGGCGTCAGAGACCCAGTACTTC
TRBV19	once	NA	TRBJ2-5	CAPQEGATQYF	TGTGCCCCCCAAGAAGGAGCGACCCAGTACTTC
TRBV5-1	NA	NA	TRBJ2-5	CASSLSSGGETQYF	TGCGCCAGCAGCTTGTCCAGCGGTGGGGAGACCCAGTACTTC
TRBV7-3	NA	NA	TRBJ1-2	CASSLTGPTDGYTF	TGTGCCAGCAGCTTAACTGGCCCAACAGACGGCTACACCTTC
TRBV5-1	NA	TRBD2	TRBJ2-5	CASSEFGGEETQYF	TGCGCCAGCAGCGAATTTGGGGGGGAAGAGACCCAGTACTTC
TRBV5-1	NA	NA	TRBJ2-1	CASSLDGSSYNEQFF	TGCGCCAGCAGCTTGGACGGGAGCTCCTACAATGAGCAGTTCTTC
TRBV4-1	few	TRBD2	TRBJ2-7	CASSQPRTSGRVIEQYF	TGCGCCAGCAGCCAACCACGGACTAGCGGGAGAGTTATCGAGCAGTACTTC
TRBV27	NA	NA	TRBJ1-5	CASSRKGGYSNQPQHF	TGTGCCAGCAGCCGGAAGGGGGGGTATAGCAATCAGCCCCAGCATTTT
TRBV4-2	NA	TRBD2	TRBJ2-2	CASSQAGTSGRNTGELFF	TGTGCCAGCAGCCAGGCCGGGACTAGCGGGAGGAACACCGGGGAGCTGTTTTTT
TRBV27	NA	TRBD2	TRBJ2-7	CASRLAGAPSYEQYF	TGTGCCAGCAGACTAGCGGGAGCCCCGAGCTACGAGCAGTACTTC
TRBV5-4	few	TRBD2	TRBJ2-3	CASRDGEGRGADTQYF	TGTGCCAGCAGGGATGGGGAGGGGCGGGGGGCAGATACGCAGTATTTT
TRBV7-7	once	NA	TRBJ2-1	CASSLVGGGHEQFF	TGTGCTAGCAGCTTAGTTGGGGGGGGCCATGAGCAGTTCTTC
TRBV2	NA	TRBD1	TRBJ1-5	CASSEETGGGQPQHF	TGTGCCAGCAGTGAAGAGACAGGGGGCGGTCAGCCCCAGCATTTT
TRBV15	NA	NA	TRBJ2-1	CATSRDSGFSYNEQFF	TGTGCCACCAGCAGAGATAGCGGCTTTTCCTACAATGAGCAGTTCTTC
TRBV7-3	few	NA	TRBJ1-1	CASSLTGGNTEAFF	TGTGCCAGCAGCTTAACTGGGGGGAACACTGAAGCTTTCTTT
TRBV10-3	few	NA	TRBJ2-7	CAISVGPYEQYF	TGTGCCATCAGTGTCGGGCCCTACGAGCAGTACTTC
TRBV15	NA	TRBD2	TRBJ2-1	CATSRGGRASGSNEQFF	TGTGCCACCAGCAGAGGAGGTAGGGCTAGCGGGAGCAATGAGCAGTTCTTC
TRBV5-1	NA	TRBD2	TRBJ2-1	CASSSYKGLAGGIGDEQFF	TGCGCCAGCAGCTCTTATAAGGGACTAGCGGGAGGGATTGGCGATGAGCAGTTCTTC
TRBV9	NA	TRBD2	TRBJ2-3	CASSATSGTYTDTQYF	TGTGCCAGCAGCGCGACTAGCGGGACTTACACAGATACGCAGTATTTT